This T cell receptor (beta chain) was sequenced during a study of blood T cell repertoires in COVID-19. Across the study: Spain, Italy and the United States supplied samples that represented acute and convalescent COVID-19. PBMCs, B-cell-depleted T cells, or T cells provided the cDNA or gDNA that made up the material.

The germline gives CDR1 MGHRA, CDR2 YSYEKL. CDR3 length: 18 amino acids. V shed 9 bases and J 1 base; nucleotides not matched to a gene: 11. Clinical histories supplied by participants themselves formed the basis of cohort assignment. Per the study methods: Nucleated cell counts were estimated from reference gene primer amplification. Libraries were prepared by immunoSEQ multiplex PCR; TCRdb keeps only in-frame clonotypes and omits some of them. D and trimming come from the DNA, and the V and J calls and clone size come from that table. The sample carries 150,000 to 200,000 clones, approximately 90% recorded once.

This sequence originates from a woman between 50 and 59 years old who had recovered from COVID-19. Sequenced input: PBMCs or T cells enriched from blood (not recorded which). The chain has TRBV4-1 and TRBJ2-3, with 15 bases aligning to TRBD2. CDR3 loop: CASGLAGGPSIGTDTQYF. DNA for the CDR3: TGCGCCAGTGGACTAGCGGGGGGGCCATCTATCGGCACAGATACGCAGTATTTT.